This TCR beta chain appears in the sequencing data of a study of blood T cell repertoires in COVID-19. About the research overall: Material from acute and convalescent COVID-19 was sourced from the United States, Italy and Spain. In each case, the material was cDNA or gDNA derived from T cells, B-cell-depleted T cells, or PBMCs.

V was pared by 6 bases and J by 1 base, with 4 bases between. The CDR3 extends over 11 amino acids. From germline, CDR1 is SGDLS and CDR2 YYNGEE. Authors' methods: By means of reference gene primer amplification, nucleated cell counts were estimated. Generated by immunoSEQ multiplex PCR, the TCRdb table keeps only in-frame clones and is missing some. That table gives V, J and clone size, and the DNA gave D and trimming. The table records 65,000 to 75,000 clones, about four fifths of them present only once. Sequencing input: peripheral blood. The rearrangement uses TRBV9 and TRBJ1-2; D not resolved. The clonotype originates from a woman of 80 years or more with acute or convalescent COVID-19. The CDR3 protein is CASNSNYGYTF. CDR3 sequence (DNA): TGTGCCAGCAATAGTAACTATGGCTACACCTTC. The full variable domain, with the rest looked up from reference TRBV9 and TRBJ1-2, is DSGVTQTPKHLITATGQRVTLRCSPRSGDLSVYWYQQSLDQGLQFLIQYYNGEERAKGNILERFSAQQFPDLHSELNLSSLELGDSALYFCASNSNYGYTFGSGTRLTVV.